One T cell receptor (beta chain) is described in this entry. The sample originates from a study of ipilimumab plus nivolumab after autologous stem cell transplantation. Sequencing used immunoSEQ multiplex PCR; TCRdb keeps in-frame clones, though not all of them. The sample consists of about 19,000 clones, around 81% of them appearing once. Germline V gene data show CDR1 as MGHRA and CDR2 as YSYEKL. With V trimmed by 2 bases and J by 2 bases, 13 bases remained unmatched. The CDR3 is 18 residues long. The material sequenced was PBMCs, taken in a trial of ipilimumab plus nivolumab as post-transplant consolidation. The sequence was collected from a male donor with diffuse large B-cell lymphoma. The chain uses TRBV4-1 and TRBJ2-3, with 7 bases matching TRBD1. The CDR3 coding sequence is TGCGCCAGCAGCCAAACCATGACAGGGAACTCGCCCACAGATACGCAGTATTTT. Its translation: CASSQTMTGNSPTDTQYF.